Below, one TCR beta chain is given with its context. The target antigen is unknown. The sample comes from a study of T-cell memory formation after mild COVID-19. On the study more broadly: In these data, TCR clusters were largely donor specific. Broader study findings: Cross-reactive memory appears to have joined, as suggested by some responding clones showing up in pre-infection memory. Among CD4+ contracting clones, most were CM and EM, and CD8+ ones EMRA.

J was trimmed by 0 bases and V by 7 bases; bases with no gene match: 12. CDR1 is LGHDT, CDR2 YNNKEL, per germline (reference sequence). The CDR3 spans 18 residues. TCRdb reanalysed the 5' RACE reads using MiXCR and keeps one entry per CDR3 protein. The sample consists of about 390,000 distinct CDR3 sequences, 16% of them appearing once. Sequencing was performed on PBMCs or a T cell subset sorted from them (not recorded which). This sequence joins TRBV3-1 and TRBJ2-3, with 11 nucleotides matching TRBD2. This receptor was identified in a young man who had mild COVID-19 (a few samples of this study predate the infection). Cell type and time point are not known. DNA of the CDR3: TGTGCCAGCACTCTAGGTCCTAGCGGGGGGTCTAGCACAGATACGCAGTATTTT. The encoded protein is CASTLGPSGGSSTDTQYF.